A selection of T cell receptor beta chains follows, all from one sample in a study of T cell repertoires in ileal Crohn's disease. Libraries were prepared by immunoSEQ multiplex PCR; TCRdb keeps only in-frame clonotypes and omits some of them. This sample has about 12,000 clones, with 80% to 85% found just once. Sequenced input: ileal tissue. Receptors were obtained from an adult with Crohn's disease. Each CDR3 is given without its conserved first and last residue.

j_call: TRBJ1-2; v_call: TRBV10-2; cdr3_aa: ASNGGWGSGGYT
j_call: TRBJ1-1; v_call: TRBV6-6; cdr3_aa: ASSYAPGTEAF
j_call: TRBJ1-4; v_call: TRBV28; cdr3_aa: ASSSLTGEKLF
j_call: TRBJ2-3; v_call: TRBV7-8; cdr3_aa: ASSFGLAGSTDTQY
j_call: TRBJ2-7; v_call: TRBV5-6; cdr3_aa: ASSRTGAAFYEQY
j_call: TRBJ2-1; v_call: TRBV7-2; cdr3_aa: ASSVRSLSADEQF
j_call: TRBJ1-2; v_call: TRBV2; cdr3_aa: ASSDGRSTNYGYT
j_call: TRBJ1-5; v_call: TRBV6-6; cdr3_aa: ASSYSGGNQPQH
j_call: TRBJ1-2; v_call: TRBV28; cdr3_aa: ASSFDSHYGYT
j_call: TRBJ1-1; v_call: TRBV5-1; cdr3_aa: ASSIQGATEAF
j_call: TRBJ1-2; v_call: TRBV9; cdr3_aa: ASSSRQGPGYT
j_call: TRBJ2-7; v_call: TRBV7-9; cdr3_aa: ASSLSPQETYEQY
j_call: TRBJ1-1; v_call: TRBV11-2; cdr3_aa: ASSLPQGTEAF
j_call: TRBJ2-3; v_call: TRBV7-3; cdr3_aa: ASSIGGSTDTQY
j_call: TRBJ1-2; v_call: TRBV9; cdr3_aa: ASSVTGTGNYGYT
j_call: TRBJ1-5; v_call: TRBV10-1; cdr3_aa: ASSEIRGLRQPQH
j_call: .; v_call: TRBV4-1; cdr3_aa: ASSQDLTAGDEQY
j_call: TRBJ2-1; v_call: TRBV2; cdr3_aa: ASSDFEQF
j_call: TRBJ2-7; v_call: TRBV2; cdr3_aa: ASSEGTSGGFAQY
j_call: TRBJ2-7; v_call: TRBV5-1; cdr3_aa: ASSPGTSGFYEQY
j_call: TRBJ1-4; v_call: TRBV10-2; cdr3_aa: ASRQKNPTNEKLF
j_call: TRBJ2-7; v_call: TRBV4-1; cdr3_aa: ASSPSGKKGQYEQY
j_call: TRBJ2-7; v_call: TRBV28; cdr3_aa: ASSFDSSYEQY
j_call: TRBJ2-1; v_call: TRBV20-1; cdr3_aa: SARALGQF
j_call: TRBJ2-1; v_call: TRBV2; cdr3_aa: ASSEAGGPYNEQF
j_call: TRBJ1-5; v_call: TRBV10-3; cdr3_aa: AIRKGTGNNQPQH
j_call: TRBJ1-1; v_call: TRBV19; cdr3_aa: ASSIGVIEAF
j_call: TRBJ1-6; v_call: TRBV9; cdr3_aa: ASSGRGQGNSPLH
j_call: TRBJ2-7; v_call: TRBV5-1; cdr3_aa: ASRDQGYPYEQY
j_call: TRBJ1-4; v_call: TRBV11-3; cdr3_aa: ASSEVAGATNEKLF
j_call: TRBJ1-3; v_call: TRBV5-1; cdr3_aa: ASSFTGSETGNTIY
j_call: TRBJ1-1; v_call: TRBV7-9; cdr3_aa: ASSLGGDLNTEAF
j_call: TRBJ2-7; v_call: TRBV13; cdr3_aa: ASSPYGGVDEQY
j_call: TRBJ2-2; v_call: TRBV5-4; cdr3_aa: ASSSFSGGTGELF
j_call: TRBJ1-5; v_call: TRBV2; cdr3_aa: ASRTGLNQPQH
j_call: TRBJ2-3; v_call: TRBV28; cdr3_aa: ASSRQLSTDTQY
j_call: TRBJ1-1; v_call: TRBV7-9; cdr3_aa: ASSWGQGRAF
j_call: TRBJ2-5; v_call: TRBV2; cdr3_aa: ASSGDRGGQGTQY
j_call: TRBJ2-1; v_call: TRBV11-3; cdr3_aa: ASSKGLADYYNEQF
j_call: TRBJ1-6; v_call: TRBV18; cdr3_aa: ASSPGLPRDSPLH
j_call: TRBJ2-2; v_call: TRBV6-1; cdr3_aa: ASSTTSVDTGELF
j_call: TRBJ1-5; v_call: TRBV6-1; cdr3_aa: ASSESWAGDQPQH
j_call: TRBJ2-1; v_call: TRBV5-8; cdr3_aa: ASSYDLTGLYNEQF
j_call: TRBJ2-7; v_call: TRBV5-6; cdr3_aa: ASSSQLAGTYEQY
j_call: TRBJ1-2; v_call: TRBV11-2; cdr3_aa: ASSLGSADGYT
j_call: TRBJ1-2; v_call: TRBV6-6; cdr3_aa: ASSPGTGHGYT
j_call: TRBJ2-7; v_call: TRBV5-4; cdr3_aa: ASSGKGGVSYEQY
j_call: TRBJ2-2; v_call: TRBV7-6; cdr3_aa: ASSLLRAVNTGELF